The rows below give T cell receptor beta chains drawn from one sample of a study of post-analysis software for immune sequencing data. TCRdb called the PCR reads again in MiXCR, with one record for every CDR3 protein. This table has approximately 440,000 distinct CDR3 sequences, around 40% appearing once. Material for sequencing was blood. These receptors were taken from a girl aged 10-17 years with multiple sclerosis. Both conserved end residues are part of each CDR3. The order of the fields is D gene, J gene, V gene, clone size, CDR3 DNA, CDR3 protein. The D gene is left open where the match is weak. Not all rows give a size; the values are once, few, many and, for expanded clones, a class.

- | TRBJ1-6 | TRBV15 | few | TGTGCCACCAGCCGAGGACGCACAGGTTCACCCCTCCACTTT | CATSRGRTGSPLHF
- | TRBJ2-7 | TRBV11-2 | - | TGTGCCAGCATGTTTGGACTAAAAAACTACGAGCAGTACTTC | CASMFGLKNYEQYF
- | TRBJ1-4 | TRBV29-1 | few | TGCAGCGGTGGCGGGCCGGACGAAAAACTGTTTTTT | CSGGGPDEKLFF
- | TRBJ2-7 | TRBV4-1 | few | TGCGCCAGCAGCCAAGACAGGCCCGGGAGCTCCTACGAGCAGTACTTC | CASSQDRPGSSYEQYF
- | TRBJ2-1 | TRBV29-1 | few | TGCAGCGTTGATGGGGCTAGTTATTATGAGCAGTTCTTC | CSVDGASYYEQFF
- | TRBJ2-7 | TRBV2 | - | TGTGCCAGCAGGTGGGGCAGGGAAGGGTCCTACGAGCAGTACTTC | CASRWGREGSYEQYF
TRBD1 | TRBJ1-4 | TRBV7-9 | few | TGTGCCAGCAGCTGGACAGGGGACGGAGGGGAAAAACTGTTTTTT | CASSWTGDGGEKLFF
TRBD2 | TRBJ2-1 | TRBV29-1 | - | TGCAGCGTTGACGTAGCGGGAGGAAACAATGAGCAGTTCTTC | CSVDVAGGNNEQFF
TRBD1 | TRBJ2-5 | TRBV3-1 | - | TGTGCCAGCAGCCACCCAACAGGGGGCATAGAGACCCAGTACTTC | CASSHPTGGIETQYF
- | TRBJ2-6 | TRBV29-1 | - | TGCAGCGTTTTGAAGGGCAACGTCCTGACTTTC | CSVLKGNVLTF
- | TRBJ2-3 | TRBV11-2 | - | TGTGCCAGCAGCTTTGAAGGAGATACGCAGTATTTT | CASSFEGDTQYF
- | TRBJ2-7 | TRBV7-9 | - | TGTGCCAGCAGTTCCACTAGCTGGAGCTCCTACGAGCAGTACTTC | CASSSTSWSSYEQYF
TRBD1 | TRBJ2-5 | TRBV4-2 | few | TGTGCCAGCAGCCTAGGGGAGACAGGGGACCATCGGGAGACCCAGTACTTC | CASSLGETGDHRETQYF
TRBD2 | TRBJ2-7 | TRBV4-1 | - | TGCACCAGCAGCCAAGGGCTAGCGGGGAGCTCCTACGAGCAGTACTTC | CTSSQGLAGSSYEQYF
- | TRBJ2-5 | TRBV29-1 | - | TGCAGCGTAGAACGTCAAGAGACCCAGTACTTC | CSVERQETQYF
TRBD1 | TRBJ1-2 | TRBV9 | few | TGTGCCAGCAGCCCCGGACAGGAACTCTATGGCTACACCTTC | CASSPGQELYGYTF
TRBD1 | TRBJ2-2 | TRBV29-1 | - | TGCAGCGTGTCCCAGGGGGCGGGCGGGGAGCTGTTTTTT | CSVSQGAGGELFF
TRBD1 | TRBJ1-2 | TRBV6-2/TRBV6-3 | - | TGTGCCAGCCGGGACAGAAACTATGGCTACACCTTC | CASRDRNYGYTF
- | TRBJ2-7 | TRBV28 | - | TGTGCCAGCAGTACCACTTTCGATAGCGGCTTGGCCTACGAGCAGTACTTC | CASSTTFDSGLAYEQYF
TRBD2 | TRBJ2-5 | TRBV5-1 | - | TGCGCCAGCAGCCCGGGCGGGAGCGCCCAAGAGACCCAGTACTTC | CASSPGGSAQETQYF
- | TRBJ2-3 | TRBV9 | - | TGTGCCAGCAGCGTAGCAACAGATACGCAGTATTTT | CASSVATDTQYF
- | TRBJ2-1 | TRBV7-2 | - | TGTGCCAGCAGCTTATTACCCCTAGAATTGGAGCAGTTCTTC | CASSLLPLELEQFF
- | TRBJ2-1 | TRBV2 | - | TGTGCCAGCAGTGAATGGGTCCCACCGGAGCAGTTCTTC | CASSEWVPPEQFF
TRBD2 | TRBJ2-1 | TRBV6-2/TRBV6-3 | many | TGTGCCAGCAGAACTAGCGGGAGGGCCTATGAGCAGTTCTTC | CASRTSGRAYEQFF
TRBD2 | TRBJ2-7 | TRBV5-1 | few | TGCGCCAGCAGCCCGAGGTTCGGGGGGGAAAACTACGAGCAGTACTTC | CASSPRFGGENYEQYF
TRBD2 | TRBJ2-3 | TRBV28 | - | TGTGCCAGCAGCCTCCGGGGCGGGAGGGCCCTAGATACGCAGTATTTT | CASSLRGGRALDTQYF
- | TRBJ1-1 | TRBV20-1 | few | TGCAGTGCTAGTGAGGCGGTGAACACTGAAGCTTTCTTT | CSASEAVNTEAFF
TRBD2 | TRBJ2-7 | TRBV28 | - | TGTGCCAGCAGAGATAGCGGGAGGGCGAAAGAGCAGTACTTC | CASRDSGRAKEQYF
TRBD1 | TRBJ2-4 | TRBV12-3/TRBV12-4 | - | TGTGCCAGCAGTCCCGGGACAGGGGGCAACATTCAGTACTTC | CASSPGTGGNIQYF
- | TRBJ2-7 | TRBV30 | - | TGTGCCTGGAGTGTAGGATCCTCCTACGAGCAGTACTTC | CAWSVGSSYEQYF
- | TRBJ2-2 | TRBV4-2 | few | TGTGCCAGCAGCCAAGATACGAGACAGAACACCGGGGAGCTGTTTTTT | CASSQDTRQNTGELFF
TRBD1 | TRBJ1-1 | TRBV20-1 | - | TGCAGTGCACCCTCGACAGGGAAGACTGAAGCTTTCTTT | CSAPSTGKTEAFF
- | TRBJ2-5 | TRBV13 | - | TGTGCCAGCAGCGACCGGACGGTGGGAGGAGAGACCCAGTACTTC | CASSDRTVGGETQYF
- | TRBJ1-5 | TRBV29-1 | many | TGCAGCGTTGGTAGGGTCGGTCAGCCCCAGCATTTT | CSVGRVGQPQHF
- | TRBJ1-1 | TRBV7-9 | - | TGTGCCAGCAGCAATAGGCGGGGAGGCACTGAAGCTTTCTTT | CASSNRRGGTEAFF
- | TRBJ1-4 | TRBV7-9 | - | TGTGCCAGCAGCCGGGGAGATGAAAAACTGTTTTTT | CASSRGDEKLFF
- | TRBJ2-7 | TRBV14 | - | TGTGCCAGCAGCCAAGTCCGGGGGAGAGGCGAGCAGTACTTC | CASSQVRGRGEQYF
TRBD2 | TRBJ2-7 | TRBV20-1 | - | TGCAGTGCTAGTAGTCGGGAGGCCGACTCCTACGAGCAGTACTTC | CSASSREADSYEQYF
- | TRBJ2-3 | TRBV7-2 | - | TGTGCCAGCAGCTTAGCTGTGGGACCAGGCACAGATACGCAGTATTTT | CASSLAVGPGTDTQYF
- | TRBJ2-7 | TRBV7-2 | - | TGTGCCAGCAGCACCCCCGAGGGGCGACTAGGAATCCCCTACGAGCAGTACTTC | CASSTPEGRLGIPYEQYF
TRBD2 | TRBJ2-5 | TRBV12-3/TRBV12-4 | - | TGTGCCAGCAGTCCGAGACTAGCGGGGGCCTACGGGCAGTACTTC | CASSPRLAGAYGQYF
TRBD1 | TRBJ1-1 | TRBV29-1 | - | TGCAGCGTTGAAGTCCTAGGACAGGGATCTGAAGCTTTCTTT | CSVEVLGQGSEAFF
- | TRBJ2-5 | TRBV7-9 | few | TGTGCCAGCAGCTATTGGGGGCTTGCGTATCAAGAGACCCAGTACTTC | CASSYWGLAYQETQYF
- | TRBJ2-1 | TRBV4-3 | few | TGCGCCAGCAGCCGCGACGGGCGACCGGACAATGAGCAGTTCTTC | CASSRDGRPDNEQFF
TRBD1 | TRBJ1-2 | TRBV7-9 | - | TGTGCCAGCAGCAAGGGACAGCTTTATGGCTACACCTTC | CASSKGQLYGYTF